Listed below are T cell receptor beta chains from one sample, sequenced in a study of T cell responses to AZD1222 COVID-19 vaccine. Measured with immunoSEQ multiplex PCR; TCRdb has only the in-frame clones, and not every one. The data contain 250,000 to 300,000 clones, around 93% of them singletons. Specimen: peripheral blood, collected 28 days after the second AZD1222 dose. The origin of the receptors is an adult who received the AZD1222 COVID-19 vaccine. The CDR3 runs from the conserved cysteine through the conserved F or W. A D gene is named only where the DNA matches it firmly. Not every row has a clone size; where given, it reads once, few, many or a size class.

TRBJ1-1 | NA | TRBD1 | TRBV9 | CASSHSGTDDTEAFF | TGTGCCAGCAGTCATTCCGGGACAGACGACACTGAAGCTTTCTTT
TRBJ1-2 | NA | TRBD1 | TRBV7-2 | CASSLGQRYGYTF | TGTGCCAGCAGCTTGGGACAGCGCTATGGCTACACCTTC
TRBJ1-3 | NA | NA | TRBV5-6 | CASSQDVTAGNTIYF | TGTGCCAGCAGCCAAGACGTTACAGCTGGAAACACCATATATTTT
TRBJ2-7 | NA | NA | TRBV6-5 | CASSYSLWPPGHEQYF | TGTGCCAGCAGTTACTCCCTCTGGCCACCGGGCCACGAGCAGTACTTC
TRBJ1-2 | NA | NA | TRBV6-5 | CASSPSWAYGYTF | TGTGCCAGCAGTCCCTCGTGGGCCTATGGCTACACCTTC
TRBJ2-1 | NA | NA | TRBV11-2 | CASSPLTRAGRNEQFF | TGTGCCAGCAGCCCATTGACCCGGGCAGGCCGCAATGAGCAGTTCTTC
TRBJ1-1 | NA | NA | TRBV30 | CAWSVLGTLNTEAFF | TGTGCCTGGAGTGTACTGGGGACACTGAACACTGAAGCTTTCTTT
TRBJ2-2 | NA | NA | TRBV6-2/TRBV6-3 | CASSGRPTGELFF | TGTGCCAGCAGTGGGCGACCCACCGGGGAGCTGTTTTTT
TRBJ2-1 | NA | NA | TRBV2 | CASSEMGADEQFF | TGTGCCAGCAGTGAAATGGGGGCGGATGAGCAGTTCTTC
TRBJ1-1 | NA | NA | TRBV4-1 | CASSQDYFQGKEAFF | TGCGCCAGCAGCCAAGATTATTTCCAGGGGAAAGAAGCTTTCTTT
TRBJ1-2 | once | TRBD1 | TRBV5-6 | CASSLQGAGYGYTF | TGTGCCAGCAGCTTGCAGGGGGCGGGGTATGGCTACACCTTC
TRBJ2-5 | once | TRBD2 | TRBV29-1 | CSAMTSGGGTQYF | TGCAGCGCAATGACTAGCGGGGGTGGGACCCAGTACTTC
TRBJ2-5 | NA | TRBD2 | TRBV5-1 | CASSLGLAGEQETQYF | TGCGCCAGCAGCTTGGGGCTAGCGGGGGAGCAAGAGACCCAGTACTTC
TRBJ2-3 | NA | NA | TRBV9 | CASSVEGLTDTQYF | TGTGCCAGCAGCGTCGAGGGCCTGACAGATACGCAGTATTTT
TRBJ2-7 | NA | TRBD1 | TRBV5-4 | CASSLQGGPYEQYF | TGTGCCAGCAGCTTACAGGGGGGACCCTACGAGCAGTACTTC
TRBJ2-3 | NA | TRBD1 | TRBV10-3 | CAINPGTGGMTDTQYF | TGTGCCATCAACCCCGGGACAGGGGGGATGACAGATACGCAGTATTTT
TRBJ2-1 | NA | NA | TRBV19 | CASSISPFGDEQFF | TGTGCCAGTAGTATATCCCCTTTCGGCGATGAGCAGTTCTTC
TRBJ2-7 | NA | NA | TRBV28 | CASSFPDYEQYF | TGTGCCAGCAGTTTCCCAGACTACGAGCAGTACTTC
TRBJ2-7 | NA | NA | TRBV20-1 | CSALDFYEQYF | TGCAGTGCCCTCGACTTTTACGAGCAGTACTTC
TRBJ2-5 | NA | NA | TRBV7-2 | CASSLNRAGETQYF | TGTGCCAGCAGCTTAAACAGGGCTGGAGAGACCCAGTACTTC
TRBJ2-1 | NA | NA | TRBV7-2 | CASSLTVVYNEQFF | TGTGCCAGCAGCTTAACGGTAGTCTACAATGAGCAGTTCTTC
TRBJ1-5 | NA | TRBD1 | TRBV7-2 | CASSPGQLNQPQHF | TGTGCCAGCAGCCCGGGACAGCTCAATCAGCCCCAGCATTTT
TRBJ2-3 | NA | TRBD1 | TRBV7-3 | CASSPGGTTDTQYF | TGTGCCAGCAGCCCAGGGGGCACGACAGATACGCAGTATTTT
TRBJ2-2 | NA | NA | TRBV15 | CATSPRGSNTGELFF | TGTGCCACCAGCCCAAGGGGTTCGAACACCGGGGAGCTGTTTTTT
TRBJ2-3 | NA | TRBD2 | TRBV5-4 | CASSYSGGPGDTQYF | TGTGCCAGCAGCTATAGCGGGGGCCCGGGAGATACGCAGTATTTT
TRBJ2-2 | NA | NA | TRBV2 | CASSAQVWGSGELFF | TGTGCCAGCAGTGCCCAGGTTTGGGGATCCGGGGAGCTGTTTTTT
TRBJ2-3 | NA | NA | TRBV7-3 | CASSTGVYRDTQYF | TGTGCCTCCTCGACGGGGGTCTATAGGGATACGCAGTATTTT